The sequence of this T cell receptor beta chain was determined in a study of T-cell memory formation after mild COVID-19. The overall study: TCR clustering was largely donor specific.

5'RACE primed at constant segments yielded TCR alpha and TCR beta cDNA libraries bearing sample barcodes and UMIs. TCRdb reprocessed the 5' RACE reads with MiXCR, giving one entry per CDR3 protein. The sample holds about 150,000 distinct CDR3 sequences, roughly 15% seen once. Only a few counts were recorded for this clonotype. What it binds is not known. Trimming shortened V by 5 bases and J by 10 bases, and 9 bases separated the two germline ends. Germline CDR1 is WSHSY and CDR2 is SAAADI. The CDR3 is 11 residues long. Study results and limitations: Proof of SARS-CoV-2 specificity was absent for the second-wave clones that crested on day 37. Some SARS-CoV-2-responding clones were already detected in memory before infection.

Sequenced: PBMCs or a T cell subset sorted from them (not recorded which). This clonotype was sampled from an adult woman who had mild COVID-19 (a few samples of this study predate the infection). Cell type and time point are not known. V usage is TRBV10-2 and J usage is TRBJ2-1; the D is unclear. The CDR3 DNA sequence: TGCGCCAGCAGTACATATTGGGAGCAGTTCTTC. Its translation is CASSTYWEQFF.